The 11 T cell receptor beta chains presented below share a single source sample, sequenced in a study of technical replicates of blood from a few donors. Profiling relied on immunoSEQ multiplex PCR, and the TCRdb table lists in-frame clones only, not all of them. The sample carries tens of thousands of clones, 75% to 95% recorded once. The specimen was PBMCs. These receptors originate from a human donor in good health. Some clones in this sample may be carry-over from other donors' samples.

V is TRBV7-3 and J is TRBJ2-2, with D tentatively TRBD2 (6 bases). The CDR3 has 15 amino acids. The ends were cut back, 2 bases at V and 4 bases at J, with 11 bases in the middle. Germline V gene lookup returns CDR1 SGHTA and CDR2 FQGTGA. The CDR3 DNA follows: TGTGCCAGCAGCTTAGGGCTGGGGGGCACCGGGGAGCTGTTTTTT. It codes for CASSLGLGGTGELFF. Full variable domain (remainder filled in from reference TRBV7-3 and TRBJ2-2): GAGVSQTPSNKVTEKGKYVELRCDPISGHTALYWYRQSLGQGPEFLIYFQGTGAADDSGLPNDRFFAVRPEGSVSTLKIQRTERGDSAVYLCASSLGLGGTGELFFGEGSRLTVL.

V and J are TRBV5-8 and TRBJ2-4; 14 positions match TRBD2. CDR3 size: 18 residues. The V and J ends lost 4 bases and 0 bases, in that order; junction bases with no gene match: 6. Germline V CDR1 and CDR2: SGHTS, YDEGEE. DNA of the CDR3: TGTGCCAGCAGCCCCGGACTAGCGGGAGGTCTAGCCAAAAACATTCAGTACTTC. Residues: CASSPGLAGGLAKNIQYF.

This chain uses TRBV12-2 with TRBJ1-1; the DNA was not used to check the table's D call, TRBD1. TRBV12-2 is deemed a pseudogene. CDR3 size: 18 residues. As DNA, the CDR3 is TGTGCAAGTCGCTTCCCGGGACAGGGGCCATCGAGGTCCACTGAAGCTTTCTTT. Protein product: CASRFPGQGPSRSTEAFF.

V gene TRBV11-2 combines with J gene TRBJ2-3; D is undetermined. The germline V gene encodes CDR1 SGHAT and CDR2 FQNNGV. V lost 1 base, J lost 6 bases, and 14 bases lay in between. The length of the CDR3 is 15 residues. Here the CDR3 DNA reads TGTGCCAGCAGCTTAGGATTGGCCCATACGGATACGCAGTATTTT. This encodes CASSLGLAHTDTQYF.

The chain has TRBV14 and TRBJ1-6; D is ambiguous. CDR3 length: 14 residues. Trimming took 4 bases from V and 14 from J, leaving 18 bases between them. From germline, CDR1 is SGHDN and CDR2 FVKESK. Here the CDR3 reads CASSPPGGRRTLHF. CDR3 in DNA: TGTGCCAGCAGCCCCCCAGGAGGCAGGCGAACCCTCCACTTT. The variable domain in full, with the rest retrieved from reference TRBV14 and TRBJ1-6, is EAGVTQFPSHSVIEKGQTVTLRCDPISGHDNLYWYRRVMGKEIKFLLHFVKESKQDESGMPNNRFLAERTGGTYSTLKVQPAELEDSGVYFCASSPPGGRRTLHFGNGTRLTVT.

This clone was picked up a small number of times. This chain connects TRBV10-3 to TRBJ2-5, with 7 bases lining up with TRBD2. The V gene's germline CDR1 is ENHRY and CDR2 SYGVKD. V lost 8 bases to trimming and J lost 5 bases; unmatched junction nucleotides: 14. The length of the CDR3 is 15 residues. Here the CDR3 reads CAIAEGGPRGETQYF. The CDR3 DNA reads TGTGCCATCGCCGAAGGCGGCCCGCGGGGGGAGACCCAGTACTTC.

V and J are TRBV4-1 and TRBJ2-1; D is perhaps TRBD2 (6 bases). Germline V CDR1 and CDR2: MGHRA, YSYEKL. There are 16 residues in the CDR3. The V end was cut by 0 bases, the J end by 4 bases, with 13 bases between. The CDR3: CASSQDGGRQYNEQFF. CDR3 in DNA: TGCGCCAGCAGCCAAGATGGGGGGAGGCAATACAATGAGCAGTTCTTC.

The V and J genes are TRBV28 and TRBJ1-2; D might be TRBD1 (5 bases). The germline V gene has CDR1 MDHEN and CDR2 SYDVKM. The CDR3 is made up of 12 amino acids. V dropped 6 bases and J dropped 8 bases, with 13 bases sitting between them. The CDR3 bases are TGTGCCAGCAGCTCACTCCCAGGGGGCTACACCTTC. It codes for CASSSLPGGYTF.

The chain joins TRBV6-5 to TRBJ1-1; 7 bases fit TRBD1. J lost 5 bases, V lost 0 bases, and 6 bases had no gene match. The germline V gene encodes CDR1 MNHEY and CDR2 SVGAGI. The CDR3 length is 15 residues. The CDR3 nucleotides read TGTGCCAGCAGTTACTCTCCGACAGGGCGGACTGAAGCTTTCTTT. Its translation is CASSYSPTGRTEAFF.

V is TRBV5-1 and J is TRBJ1-1; D possibly corresponds to TRBD1 (6 bases). V lost 3 bases to trimming and J lost 2 bases, with 11 bases between them. This CDR3 region has 14 residues. Germline loops: CDR1 SGHRS, CDR2 YFSETQ. Here the CDR3 DNA reads TGCGCCAGCAGCTATCAGGACAGCAACACTGAAGCTTTCTTT. It is translated as CASSYQDSNTEAFF.

V and J are TRBV30 and TRBJ1-4; D remains unclear. The ends were cut back, 4 bases at V and 8 bases at J, with 20 bases in the middle. There are 15 residues in the CDR3. Germline-derived CDR1 and CDR2 are GTSNPN and SVGIG (reference sequence). The CDR3 DNA sequence: TGTGCCTGGACCCTAGGCCCGGCTCCGGGGGAAAAACTGTTTTTT. Residues: CAWTLGPAPGEKLFF.